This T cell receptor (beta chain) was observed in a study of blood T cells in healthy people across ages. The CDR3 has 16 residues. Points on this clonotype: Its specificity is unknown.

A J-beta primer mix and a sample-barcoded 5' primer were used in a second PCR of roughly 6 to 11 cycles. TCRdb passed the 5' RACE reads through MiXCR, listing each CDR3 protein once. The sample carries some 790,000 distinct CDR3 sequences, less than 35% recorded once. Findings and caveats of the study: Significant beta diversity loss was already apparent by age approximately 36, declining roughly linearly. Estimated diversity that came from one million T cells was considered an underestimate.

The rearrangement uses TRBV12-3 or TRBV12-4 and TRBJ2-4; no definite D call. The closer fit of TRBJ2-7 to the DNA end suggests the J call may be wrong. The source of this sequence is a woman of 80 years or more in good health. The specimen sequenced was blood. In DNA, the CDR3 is TGTGCCAGCAGTTCTAGGGCAGAGGCTTTGGGCTACGAGCAGTACTTC. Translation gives CASSSRAEALGYEQYF.